These 32 T cell receptor beta chains were all obtained from the same sample, sequenced in a study of cytomegalovirus exposure and HLA in healthy donors. The assay was immunoSEQ multiplex PCR, and TCRdb's table has in-frame clones only and misses some. Among under 95,000 clones listed, 94% were seen once. Sequences were obtained from PBMCs. The receptor set was obtained from a woman aged 18-29 years in good health and CMV-seropositive.

J is TRBJ2-5 and V is TRBV28; D might be TRBD1 (6 bases). Germline V gene sequence: CDR1 MDHEN, CDR2 SYDVKM. With 5 bases removed from V and 1 base from J, the gap between germline ends came to 11 bases. This CDR3 spans 14 amino acids. The CDR3 region has the DNA TGTGCCAGCAGTGGACAGACTCTCCAAGAGACCCAGTACTTC. This translates into CASSGQTLQETQYF.

The rearrangement joins TRBV27 to TRBJ2-7, with 8 nucleotides matching TRBD1. The germline V gene has CDR1 MNHEY and CDR2 SMNVEV (reference sequence). This CDR3 comprises 17 residues. V lost 6 bases and J lost 7; bases outside the gene matches: 20. DNA for the CDR3: TGTGCCAGCAGCACTTCCCTTCCCGGACAGGGAAGGGGTGAGCAGTACTTC. Protein sequence: CASSTSLPGQGRGEQYF.

V and J are TRBV9 and TRBJ1-3; maybe TRBD1 (6 bases). The V end lost 3 bases, the J end lost 2 bases, and 12 bases lay between the germline ends. CDR1 is SGDLS and CDR2 is YYNGEE in the germline V gene. The length of the CDR3 is 15 residues. Here the CDR3 reads CASSALTGPGNTIYF. CDR3 nucleotide sequence: TGTGCCAGCAGCGCCCTGACAGGACCTGGAAACACCATATATTTT.

The rearrangement joins TRBV6-5 to TRBJ2-1; D is undetermined. CDR1 is MNHEY and CDR2 is SVGAGI in the germline V gene. The CDR3 has 13 amino acids. Trimming left V 10 bases short and J 0 bases short, with 10 bases between. CDR3 sequence reads: CATALSSYNEQFF. The DNA for the CDR3 is TGTGCCACAGCGTTGAGCTCCTACAATGAGCAGTTCTTC.

V usage is TRBV7-8 and J usage is TRBJ2-5; D might be TRBD1 (6 bases). The J call is in doubt because the DNA end fits TRBJ2-7 better. Looked up from germline, CDR1 is SGHVS and CDR2 is FQNEAQ. The CDR3 length is 16 residues. The CDR3: CASSYYRADDSYEQYF. The CDR3, as DNA: TGTGCCAGCAGCTACTACAGGGCCGATGACTCCTACGAGCAGTACTTC.

CDR3 in DNA: TGTGCCAGCAGTTACACCATTACAGGGGGCGTCTACGAGCAGTACTTC. It specifies CASSYTITGGVYEQYF. The chain joins TRBV6-5 to TRBJ2-7, with 9 bases aligning to TRBD1. Germline trimming cut 2 bases from V and 3 bases from J; bases unmatched to any gene: 8. Germline loops: CDR1 MNHEY, CDR2 SVGAGI. This CDR3 spans 16 amino acids.

V gene TRBV19 combines with J gene TRBJ1-5; a possible D gene is TRBD1 (6 bases). The CDR3 is 15 residues long. Germline CDR1 and CDR2: LNHDA and SQIVND (reference sequence). V shed 3 bases and J shed 2 bases, with 11 bases lying between them. Written as DNA, the CDR3 is TGTGCCAGTAGTATCAGGGGTTTTGGCAATCAGCCCCAGCATTTT. Its protein product is CASSIRGFGNQPQHF.

The rearrangement joins TRBV7-2 to TRBJ2-6; 10 bases line up with TRBD1. The V gene's germline CDR1 is SGHTA and CDR2 FQGNSA. J was trimmed by 3 bases and V by 3 bases; bases with no gene match: 5. The CDR3 totals 17 residues. The CDR3 is CASSFRTGGGGANVLTF. The DNA for the CDR3 is TGTGCCAGCAGCTTCCGGACAGGGGGAGGTGGGGCCAACGTCCTGACTTTC.

V usage is TRBV2 and J usage is TRBJ2-1, with 8 positions matching TRBD2. V lost 7 bases, J lost 3 bases, and 8 bases stayed unmatched. CDR1 is SNHLY and CDR2 is FYNNEI in the germline V gene. The CDR3 consists of 15 residues. CDR3: CASNVDGGGYNEQFF. The DNA for the CDR3 is TGTGCCAGCAACGTAGACGGGGGGGGCTACAATGAGCAGTTCTTC.

This rearrangement joins TRBV7-7 to TRBJ2-5; 7 bases line up with TRBD1. V was pared by 3 bases and J by 3 bases, with 4 bases of the junction left unmatched. This CDR3 is 14 amino acids long. Germline CDR1 reads SSHAT; CDR2 reads FNYEAQ (reference sequence). The chain's CDR3 is CASSLGQLKETQYF. The CDR3 DNA follows: TGTGCCAGCAGCTTGGGACAGCTAAAAGAGACCCAGTACTTC.

V gene TRBV7-9 combines with J gene TRBJ2-3; 13 bases map to TRBD2. The germline gives CDR1 SEHNR, CDR2 FQNEAQ (reference sequence). The CDR3 loop spans 16 amino acids. Trimming removed 10 bases from V and 5 bases from J; junction bases left unmatched: 12. This CDR3 reads CATPQTSGGIGDTQYF. The CDR3 coding sequence is TGTGCCACCCCTCAGACTAGCGGGGGGATAGGAGATACGCAGTATTTT.

The chain employs TRBV7-8 and TRBJ2-7; 11 bases line up with TRBD2. The CDR3 sequence is 13 residues long. V shed 3 bases and J 6 bases; nucleotides not matched to a gene: 1. Germline CDR1 and CDR2: SGHVS and FQNEAQ. The CDR3 region is CASSLGLAVEQYF. DNA of the CDR3: TGTGCCAGCAGCTTGGGACTAGCGGTCGAGCAGTACTTC. Filled out from reference TRBV7-8 and TRBJ2-7, the complete variable domain reads GAGVSQSPRYKVAKRGQDVALRCDPISGHVSLFWYQQALGQGPEFLTYFQNEAQLDKSGLPSDRFFAERPEGSVSTLKIQRTQQEDSAVYLCASSLGLAVEQYFGPGTRLTVT.

This sequence joins TRBV7-3 and TRBJ2-7; TRBD2 agrees at 14 bases. The germline V gene encodes CDR1 SGHTA and CDR2 FQGTGA. V lost 2 bases, J lost 4 bases, and 16 bases stayed unmatched. The CDR3 length is 20 residues. Written as DNA, the CDR3 is TGTGCCAGCAGCTTATCGGGGGGAGTAGGGACTAGCGGGAGTATTTACGAGCAGTACTTC. Its translation is CASSLSGGVGTSGSIYEQYF.

The chain recombines TRBV28 with TRBJ1-2; D is unclear. Germline-derived CDR1 and CDR2 are MDHEN and SYDVKM. V lost 1 base, J lost 2 bases, and 11 bases lay in between. CDR3 length equals 15 residues. CDR3 in amino acids: CASSLSPSLNYGYTF. The CDR3 coding sequence is TGTGCCAGCAGTTTATCCCCATCACTAAACTATGGCTACACCTTC.

The J gene is TRBJ2-3, the V gene TRBV28, with 9 bases lining up with TRBD2. Germline V gene sequence: CDR1 MDHEN, CDR2 SYDVKM. Germline trimming cut 3 bases from V and 3 bases from J; bases unmatched to any gene: 4. The CDR3 contains 15 residues. The CDR3 protein is CASSFGSGGTDTQYF. CDR3 in DNA: TGTGCCAGCAGTTTCGGTAGCGGGGGAACAGATACGCAGTATTTT. Supplemented by reference TRBV28 and TRBJ2-3, the full variable domain reads DVKVTQSSRYLVKRTGEKVFLECVQDMDHENMFWYRQDPGLGLRLIYFSYDVKMKEKGDIPEGYSVSREKKERFSLILESASTNQTSMYLCASSFGSGGTDTQYFGPGTRLTVL.

This chain uses TRBV18 with TRBJ1-2; the match to TRBD1 covers 7 bases. Germline V gene lookup returns CDR1 KGHSH and CDR2 LQKENI. This CDR3 spans 15 amino acids. The V segment lost 3 bases and the J segment 2 bases; nucleotides outside the gene matches: 6. CDR3 loop: CASSPRQGRNYGYTF. CDR3 nucleotides: TGTGCCAGCTCACCTCGACAGGGTAGGAACTATGGCTACACCTTC. Based on the CDR3 plus reference TRBV18 and TRBJ1-2, the full variable domain is NAGVMQNPRHLVRRRGQEARLRCSPMKGHSHVYWYRQLPEEGLKFMVYLQKENIIDESGMPKERFSAEFPKEGPSILRIQQVVRGDSAAYFCASSPRQGRNYGYTFGSGTRLTVV.

This chain connects TRBV4-2 to TRBJ1-2; 7 nucleotides match TRBD1. Germline CDR1 and CDR2: LGHNA and YNFKEQ. The CDR3 is 16 amino acids. J was trimmed by 0 bases and V by 3 bases; bases with no gene match: 7. The CDR3 region has the DNA TGTGCCAGCAGCCAGGAGGCAGGGACAGCTAACTATGGCTACACCTTC. Translation gives CASSQEAGTANYGYTF.

This clone came up a few times. J is TRBJ2-5 and V is TRBV5-4, with D uncertain. This CDR3 contains 13 residues. CDR1 is SGHNT, CDR2 YYREEE, per germline (reference sequence). Trimming shortened V by 4 bases and J by 5 bases, and 12 bases separated the two germline ends. CDR3 residues: CASSPVPVETQYF. The CDR3 DNA reads as TGTGCCAGCAGCCCCGTGCCGGTGGAGACCCAGTACTTC.

V gene TRBV19 combines with J gene TRBJ2-3; 9 positions agree with TRBD1. CDR1 is LNHDA, CDR2 SQIVND, per germline (reference sequence). This CDR3 spans 15 amino acids. The V segment lost 5 bases and the J segment 5 bases; nucleotides outside the gene matches: 8. The CDR3 region is CASSFGTGKGDTQYF. In DNA, the CDR3 is TGTGCCAGTAGTTTCGGGACAGGGAAAGGAGATACGCAGTATTTT.

The rearrangement uses TRBV29-1 and TRBJ1-1; no clear D. Germline V gene sequence: CDR1 SQVTM, CDR2 ANQGSEA. The germline V and J ends were trimmed by 6 bases and 0 bases, with 5 bases remaining between them. The CDR3 sequence is 11 residues long. The CDR3 DNA reads TGCAGCGTAGCGCTGAACACTGAAGCTTTCTTT. As protein: CSVALNTEAFF.

The chain recombines TRBV4-2 with TRBJ2-1, with D possibly TRBD1 on 5 matching bases. Germline V gene data show CDR1 as LGHNA and CDR2 as YNFKEQ. Trimming left V 0 bases short and J 7 bases short, with 13 bases between. This CDR3 contains 15 residues. The CDR3 loop reads CASSQDLGVRNEQFF. CDR3 bases: TGTGCCAGCAGCCAAGATTTAGGGGTAAGGAATGAGCAGTTCTTC.

V and J are TRBV19 and TRBJ2-2, with D perhaps matching TRBD1 (6 bases). Between the trimmed V and J ends, which lost 5 bases and 6 bases, there was a span of 13 bases. This CDR3 region has 14 residues. Germline values: CDR1 LNHDA, CDR2 SQIVND (reference sequence). For the CDR3, the DNA is TGTGCCAGTAGTCCAACAGGGATCTCCGGGGAGCTGTTTTTT. It yields the protein CASSPTGISGELFF.

The rearrangement joins TRBV5-4 to TRBJ2-1, with 10 bases that match TRBD2. Germline CDR1 and CDR2: SGHNT and YYREEE (reference sequence). The CDR3 is 18 amino acids. V was clipped by 0 bases and J by 0 bases; unmatched bases: 6. CDR3 bases: TGTGCCAGCAGCTTGGCTAGCGGGGGCCGCAGCTCCTACAATGAGCAGTTCTTC. This encodes CASSLASGGRSSYNEQFF.

CDR3 sequence reads: CASSVRTNTGELFF. In nucleotides, the CDR3 is TGTGCCAGCAGCGTTAGGACAAACACCGGGGAGCTGTTTTTT. V is TRBV9 and J is TRBJ2-2, with D perhaps matching TRBD1 (5 bases). Trimming left V 2 bases short and J 2 bases short, with 7 bases between. Germline CDR1 reads SGDLS; CDR2 reads YYNGEE. The CDR3 is 14 amino acids.

The chain employs TRBV27 and TRBJ2-7, with 7 bases lining up with TRBD1. The CDR3 contains 14 residues. The germline V gene has CDR1 MNHEY and CDR2 SMNVEV (reference sequence). V gave up 4 bases and J gave up 2 bases; unmatched junction bases: 5. CDR3 region: CASSYLGQTYEQYF. CDR3 in DNA: TGTGCCAGCAGTTATCTGGGACAGACCTACGAGCAGTACTTC.

J is TRBJ1-2 and V is TRBV27; 8 positions agree with TRBD1. Germline values: CDR1 MNHEY, CDR2 SMNVEV (reference sequence). CDR3 size: 14 residues. Trimming took 8 bases from V and 6 from J; bases not matched to a gene: 11. The CDR3 nucleotides read TGTGCCAGCGGATTGCGGACAGGGACGCATGGCTACACCTTC. Translated, it gives CASGLRTGTHGYTF.

V gene TRBV6-1 combines with J gene TRBJ1-2, with 7 bases identical to TRBD1. V trimming: 4 bases; J trimming: 3 bases; junction bases outside the gene matches: 11. In germline, CDR1 is MNHNS, CDR2 SASEGT. This CDR3 has 16 amino acids. CDR3 bases: TGTGCCAGCAGTGGAGTACTGTCCAGGGGGGACTATGGCTACACCTTC. Translation: CASSGVLSRGDYGYTF.

The gene calls are TRBV6-5 and TRBJ1-2; TRBD1 is a possible D gene (6 bases). V shed 7 bases and J shed 4 bases, with 16 bases lying between them. Germline CDR1 and CDR2: MNHEY and SVGAGI. The CDR3 runs to 14 residues. CDR3 DNA: TGTGCCAGCACCCCGACAGGACAAGGCTATGGCTACACCTTC. This sequence encodes CASTPTGQGYGYTF.

The chain combines TRBV18 with TRBJ2-1; D perhaps matches TRBD1 (5 bases). This CDR3 spans 17 amino acids. Deletions cut 3 bases from V and 0 bases from J, with 15 bases between. Germline V lookup: CDR1 KGHSH, CDR2 LQKENI. The CDR3 DNA sequence: TGTGCCAGCTCACCGGAGAAGGGGTTAAGCTCCTACAATGAGCAGTTCTTC. Amino acid sequence: CASSPEKGLSSYNEQFF.

The V call is TRBV7-7, the J call TRBJ2-7; 8 bases match TRBD1. The CDR3 contains 15 residues. The germline V gene encodes CDR1 SSHAT and CDR2 FNYEAQ (reference sequence). Trimming cost V 1 base and J 6 bases; bases outside gene matches: 8. The chain's CDR3 is CASSLDSGGLGEQYF. The CDR3 coding sequence is TGTGCCAGCAGCTTAGACTCAGGGGGCTTAGGCGAGCAGTACTTC.

The V call is TRBV25-1, the J call TRBJ2-1; 11 bases agree with TRBD2. After removal of 5 bases from V and 2 bases from J, the junction contained 5 bases not matched to a gene. The CDR3 totals 16 residues. Germline assignment: CDR1 MGHDK and CDR2 SYGVNS. For the CDR3, the DNA is TGTGCCAGCAGTAGACTAGCGGGAAGTACCTACAATGAGCAGTTCTTC. It codes for CASSRLAGSTYNEQFF.

The chain recombines TRBV6-6 with TRBJ2-1; 11 nucleotides agree with TRBD2. J lost 3 bases, V lost 6 bases, and 7 bases had no gene match. Germline V gives CDR1 MNHNY, CDR2 SVGAGI (reference sequence). The CDR3 is 16 amino acids. CDR3 bases: TGTGCCAGCAGATTACAACTAGCGGGAGACTACAATGAGCAGTTCTTC. Amino acid sequence: CASRLQLAGDYNEQFF.